This TCR beta chain was found in a study of cytomegalovirus exposure and HLA in healthy donors. Study conclusions and caveats: Only CMV serostatus was available as immune exposure information.

V lost 3 bases, J lost 1 base, and 10 bases lay in between. The CDR3 has 14 residues. CDR1 is SEHNR and CDR2 is FQNEAQ in the germline V gene (reference sequence). With 60 Vbeta and 13 Jbeta primers, the PCR was carried out. This table comes from immunoSEQ multiplex PCR, and its TCRdb copy is limited to in-frame clones, with some not included. There are approximately 59,000 clones in the sample; approximately 60% occur only once, and approximately 3% lies in the top ten. Worth noting for this clone: Its target is unknown.

This TCR derives from a man aged 25 to 45 in good health and CMV-seronegative. Source material: PBMCs. The V call is TRBV7-9, the J call TRBJ2-7; D possibly corresponds to TRBD2 (6 bases). CDR3 loop: CASSFGTGSYEQYF. The CDR3, as DNA: TGTGCCAGCAGCTTTGGGACTGGGTCCTACGAGCAGTACTTC.